This T cell receptor beta chain was recorded in a study of shared clonotypes between healthy human individuals. Study details: Contributing individuals were two females and a few males aged 18 to 49. Study observations and caveats: Sequencing of the sorted subsets was shown by rarefaction to be incomplete despite large depth. Among a handful of donors, approximately 5.4% of naive CD4 clonotypes were found in common. It was the non-shared clonotypes that had lower generation probabilities than clonotypes shared by all four donors.

Profiled with immunoSEQ multiplex PCR; TCRdb holds only in-frame clones, not every one. The sample consists of about 2,200,000 clones, 93% of them appearing once. About this clone itself: Its antigen remains unknown.

The V end lost 2 bases, the J end lost 2 bases, and 10 bases lay between the germline ends. The length of the CDR3 is 14 residues. Germline CDR1 reads MGHDK; CDR2 reads SYGVNS. The naive CD8 fraction comprised CD45RO-negative cells positively selected for CCR7 and excluded terminally differentiated effector memory CD45RA+ cells. Sequenced material: naive CD8+ T cells from PBMCs. The receptor was derived from a man between 18 and 29 years old in good health. Some clones in this sample may be carry-over from other donors' samples. The chain links TRBV25-1 to TRBJ2-7; D is unclear. CDR3 sequence reads: CASSELEVTYEQYF. The CDR3 region has the DNA TGTGCCAGCAGTGAACTAGAAGTAACCTACGAGCAGTACTTC.